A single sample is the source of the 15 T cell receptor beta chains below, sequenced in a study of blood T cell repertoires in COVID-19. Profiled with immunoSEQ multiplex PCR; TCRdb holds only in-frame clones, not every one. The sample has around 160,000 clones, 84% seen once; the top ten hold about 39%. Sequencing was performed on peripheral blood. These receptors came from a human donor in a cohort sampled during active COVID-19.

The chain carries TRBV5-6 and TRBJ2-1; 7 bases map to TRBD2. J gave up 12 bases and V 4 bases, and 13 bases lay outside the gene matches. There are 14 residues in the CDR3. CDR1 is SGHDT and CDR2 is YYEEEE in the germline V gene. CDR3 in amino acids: CASSLRTSGVRQFF. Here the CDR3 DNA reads TGTGCCAGCAGCCTGCGGACTAGTGGAGTGAGGCAGTTCTTC.

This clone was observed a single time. The CDR3 loop is CASSLVEAAVGEAFF. CDR3 bases: TGTGCCAGCAGCTTAGTTGAGGCCGCCGTCGGTGAAGCTTTCTTT. The rearrangement joins TRBV7-9 to TRBJ1-1, with D unresolved. V dropped 1 base and J dropped 7 bases, with 16 bases sitting between them. The germline V gene has CDR1 SEHNR and CDR2 FQNEAQ (reference sequence). This CDR3 has 15 residues.

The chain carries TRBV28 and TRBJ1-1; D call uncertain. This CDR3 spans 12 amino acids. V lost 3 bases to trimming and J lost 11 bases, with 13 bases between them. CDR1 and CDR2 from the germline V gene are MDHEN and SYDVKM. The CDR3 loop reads CASSLQIGGAFF. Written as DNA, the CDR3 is TGTGCCAGCAGTTTGCAAATAGGCGGGGCTTTCTTT.

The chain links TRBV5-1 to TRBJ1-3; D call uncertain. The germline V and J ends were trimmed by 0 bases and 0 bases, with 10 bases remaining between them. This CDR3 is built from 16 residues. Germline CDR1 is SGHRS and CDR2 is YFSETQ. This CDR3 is CASSLAGGFSGNTIYF. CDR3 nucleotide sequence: TGCGCCAGCAGCTTGGCCGGCGGCTTCTCTGGAAACACCATATATTTT.

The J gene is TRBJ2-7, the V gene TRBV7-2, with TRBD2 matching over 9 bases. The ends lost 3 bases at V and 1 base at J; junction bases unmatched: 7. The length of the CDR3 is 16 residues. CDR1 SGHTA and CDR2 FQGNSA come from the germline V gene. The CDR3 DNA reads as TGTGCCAGCAGCTTTTCCGGGACTAGCCTTTCCTACGAGCAGTACTTC. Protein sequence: CASSFSGTSLSYEQYF.

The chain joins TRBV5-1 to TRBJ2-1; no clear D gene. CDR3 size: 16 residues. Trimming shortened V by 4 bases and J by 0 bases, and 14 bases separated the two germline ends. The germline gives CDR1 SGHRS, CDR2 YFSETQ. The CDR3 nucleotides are TGCGCCAGCAGCCCGAATCAGGTGAGCTCCTACAATGAGCAGTTCTTC. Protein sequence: CASSPNQVSSYNEQFF.

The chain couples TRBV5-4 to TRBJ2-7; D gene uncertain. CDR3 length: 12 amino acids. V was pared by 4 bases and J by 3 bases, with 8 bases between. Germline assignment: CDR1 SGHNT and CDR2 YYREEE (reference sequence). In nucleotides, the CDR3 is TGTGCCAGCAGCACCGACAACTACGAGCAGTACTTC. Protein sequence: CASSTDNYEQYF.

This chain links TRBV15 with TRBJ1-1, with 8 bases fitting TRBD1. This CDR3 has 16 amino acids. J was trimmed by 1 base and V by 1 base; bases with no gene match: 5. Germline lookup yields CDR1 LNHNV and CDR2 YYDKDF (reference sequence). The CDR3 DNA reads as TGTGCCACCAGCAGAGGGACAGGGACTTCGAACACTGAAGCTTTCTTT. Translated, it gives CATSRGTGTSNTEAFF.

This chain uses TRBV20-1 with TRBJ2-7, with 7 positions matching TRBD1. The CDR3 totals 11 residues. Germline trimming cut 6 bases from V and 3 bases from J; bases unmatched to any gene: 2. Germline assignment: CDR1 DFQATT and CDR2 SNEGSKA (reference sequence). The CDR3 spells CSAGDSYEQYF. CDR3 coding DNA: TGCAGTGCGGGGGACAGCTACGAGCAGTACTTC.

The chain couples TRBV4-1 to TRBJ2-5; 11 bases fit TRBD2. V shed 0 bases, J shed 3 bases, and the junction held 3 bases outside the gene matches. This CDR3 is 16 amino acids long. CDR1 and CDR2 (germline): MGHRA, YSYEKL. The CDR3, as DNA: TGCGCCAGCAGCCAAGAGGTAGCGGGGGGGGAAGAGACCCAGTACTTC. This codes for CASSQEVAGGEETQYF.

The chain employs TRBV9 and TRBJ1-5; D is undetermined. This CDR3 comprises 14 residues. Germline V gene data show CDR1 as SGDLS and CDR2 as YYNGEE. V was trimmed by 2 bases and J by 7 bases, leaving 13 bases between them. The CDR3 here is CASSVGEGRQPQHF. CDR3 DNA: TGTGCCAGCAGCGTCGGGGAAGGTCGCCAGCCCCAGCATTTT. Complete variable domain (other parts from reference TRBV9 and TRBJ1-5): DSGVTQTPKHLITATGQRVTLRCSPRSGDLSVYWYQQSLDQGLQFLIQYYNGEERAKGNILERFSAQQFPDLHSELNLSSLELGDSALYFCASSVGEGRQPQHFGDGTRLSIL.

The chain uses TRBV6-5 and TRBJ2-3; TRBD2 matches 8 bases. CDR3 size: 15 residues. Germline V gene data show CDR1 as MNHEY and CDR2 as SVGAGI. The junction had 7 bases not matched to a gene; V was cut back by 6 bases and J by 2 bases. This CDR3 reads CASSSGGSNTDTQYF. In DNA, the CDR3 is TGTGCCAGCAGCTCGGGGGGGTCGAACACAGATACGCAGTATTTT.

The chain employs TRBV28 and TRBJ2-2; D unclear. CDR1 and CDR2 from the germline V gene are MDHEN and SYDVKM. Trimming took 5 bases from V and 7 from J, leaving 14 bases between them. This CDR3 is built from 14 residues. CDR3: CASSLPPKRGELFF. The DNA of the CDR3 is TGTGCCAGCAGTCTACCCCCCAAACGCGGGGAGCTGTTTTTT.

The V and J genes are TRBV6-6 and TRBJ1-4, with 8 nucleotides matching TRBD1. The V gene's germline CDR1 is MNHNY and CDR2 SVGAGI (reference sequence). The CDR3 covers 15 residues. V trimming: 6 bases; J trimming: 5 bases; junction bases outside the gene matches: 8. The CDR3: CASRAAGGLNEKLFF. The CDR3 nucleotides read TGTGCCAGCAGAGCCGCAGGGGGCTTAAATGAAAAACTGTTTTTT.

The CDR3 loop is CATSLHNTEAFF. CDR3 nucleotide sequence: TGTGCCACCTCACTTCATAACACTGAAGCTTTCTTT. This sequence joins TRBV5-4 and TRBJ1-1; unclear D gene. Germline-derived CDR1 and CDR2 are SGHNT and YYREEE (reference sequence). CDR3 size: 12 residues. V dropped 9 bases and J dropped 2 bases, with 11 bases sitting between them. Full variable domain (remainder filled in from reference TRBV5-4 and TRBJ1-1): ETGVTQSPTHLIKTRGQQVTLRCSSQSGHNTVSWYQQALGQGPQFIFQYYREEENGRGNFPPRFSGLQFPNYSSELNVNALELDDSALYLCATSLHNTEAFFGQGTRLTVV.